This T cell receptor (beta chain) was identified in a study of radiation and T cells in renal cell carcinoma. General study points: No pretreatment tumor biopsies were available for baseline clonotypes. In blood, top tumor clones expanded by 2 weeks, shrinking by 4.

The time point was: baseline pretreatment blood. Treatment in this sample: 15 Gy SBRT to primary tumor, nephrectomy 4 weeks later. Clear cell pathology was present in this patient's renal cell carcinoma. Libraries were prepared by immunoSEQ multiplex PCR; TCRdb keeps only in-frame clonotypes and omits some of them. The table has 120,000 to 150,000 clones, approximately 90% seen once. The germline CDR1 and CDR2 sequences are MNHNY and SVGAGI (reference sequence). CDR3 size: 16 residues. The V gene end was trimmed by 4 bases and the J gene end by 5 bases; junction bases not matched to a gene: 8. Details on this clone: Its antigen is not identified.

The sequence was obtained from a woman between 70 and 85 years old with renal cell carcinoma. V usage is TRBV6-6 and J usage is TRBJ2-1, with TRBD2 matching over 10 bases. This specimen consisted of blood, obtained from a patient whose treatment included radiotherapy and nephrectomy. The CDR3 spells CASSSPAGGHHNEQFF. The DNA for the CDR3 is TGTGCCAGCAGTTCCCCAGCGGGGGGGCACCACAATGAGCAGTTCTTC.